This is a list of T cell receptor beta chains from one sample in a study of blood T cell repertoires in COVID-19. The assay was immunoSEQ multiplex PCR, and TCRdb's table has in-frame clones only and misses some. The sample has 65,000 to 95,000 clones; roughly 77% are singletons. Sequencing used peripheral blood. The source is a man aged 50-60 years with active or convalescent COVID-19. CDR3s include the opening cysteine and the closing phenylalanine or tryptophan. The order of the fields is J gene, D gene, clone size, V gene, CDR3 protein, CDR3 DNA. A D gene is named only where the DNA matches it firmly. Clone size appears in some rows only: once, few, many, or a class for an expanded clone.

J: TRBJ2-7
D: -
size: -
V: TRBV2
CDR3: CASSSYEQYF
DNA: TGTGCCAGCAGCAGTTACGAGCAGTACTTC

J: TRBJ2-5
D: -
size: -
V: TRBV6-5
CDR3: CASSYGQAETQYF
DNA: TGTGCCAGCAGTTACGGCCAAGCGGAGACCCAGTACTTC

J: TRBJ2-2
D: -
size: -
V: TRBV4-3
CDR3: CASSQARGATGELFF
DNA: TGCGCCAGCAGCCAAGCTCGGGGGGCCACCGGGGAGCTGTTTTTT

J: TRBJ1-3
D: -
size: many
V: TRBV4-3
CDR3: CASSQDISGYGNTIYF
DNA: TGCGCCAGCAGCCAAGACATCTCAGGCTATGGAAACACCATATATTTT

J: TRBJ2-7
D: -
size: once
V: TRBV9
CDR3: CASSPWTDPYEQYF
DNA: TGTGCCAGCAGCCCCTGGACAGACCCCTACGAGCAGTACTTC

J: TRBJ1-1
D: -
size: -
V: TRBV9
CDR3: CASSVGSGAAEAFF
DNA: TGTGCCAGCAGCGTAGGGTCAGGGGCGGCTGAAGCTTTCTTT

J: TRBJ2-6
D: -
size: -
V: TRBV27
CDR3: CASSLGGSGANVLTF
DNA: TGTGCCAGCAGTTTAGGCGGCTCTGGGGCCAACGTCCTGACTTTC

J: TRBJ1-2
D: -
size: -
V: TRBV5-4
CDR3: CASSPELMEGYGYTF
DNA: TGTGCCAGCAGCCCCGAACTGATGGAGGGCTATGGCTACACCTTC

J: TRBJ2-1
D: TRBD2
size: -
V: TRBV7-9
CDR3: CASSPAGLPENEQFF
DNA: TGTGCCAGCAGCCCAGCGGGACTACCCGAGAATGAGCAGTTCTTC

J: TRBJ1-2
D: -
size: -
V: TRBV10-3
CDR3: CAISEFASAGEGYGYTF
DNA: TGTGCCATCAGTGAGTTCGCGTCGGCAGGGGAAGGCTATGGCTACACCTTC

J: TRBJ2-3
D: TRBD2
size: -
V: TRBV9
CDR3: CARGEGRPTDTQYF
DNA: TGTGCCAGGGGGGAGGGGCGCCCCACAGATACGCAGTATTTT

J: TRBJ2-6
D: -
size: once
V: TRBV19
CDR3: CASSATGRSGANVLTF
DNA: TGTGCCAGTAGTGCGACAGGCCGCTCTGGGGCCAACGTCCTGACTTTC

J: TRBJ1-2
D: -
size: -
V: TRBV30
CDR3: CAWRDLQGNYGYTF
DNA: TGTGCCTGGCGGGACCTACAGGGTAACTATGGCTACACCTTC

J: TRBJ2-5
D: TRBD2
size: once
V: TRBV2
CDR3: CASLAGAQETQYF
DNA: TGTGCCAGCCTAGCGGGGGCCCAAGAGACCCAGTACTTC

J: TRBJ2-5
D: -
size: -
V: TRBV5-5
CDR3: CASSLVQNQETQYF
DNA: TGTGCCAGCAGCTTGGTGCAGAACCAAGAGACCCAGTACTTC

J: TRBJ2-5
D: -
size: -
V: TRBV5-1
CDR3: CASSLSPQETQYF
DNA: TGCGCCAGCAGCTTGAGCCCCCAAGAGACCCAGTACTTC

J: TRBJ1-2
D: TRBD1
size: -
V: TRBV18
CDR3: CASSAGQGNYGYTF
DNA: TGTGCCAGCTCGGCGGGACAGGGTAACTATGGCTACACCTTC

J: TRBJ1-1
D: -
size: -
V: TRBV7-3
CDR3: CASSFSGPGAEAFF
DNA: TGTGCCAGCAGCTTTTCCGGTCCAGGGGCTGAAGCTTTCTTT

J: TRBJ2-3
D: -
size: -
V: TRBV6-6
CDR3: CASSWGLDTQYF
DNA: TGTGCCAGCAGTTGGGGGCTGGATACGCAGTATTTT

J: TRBJ2-2
D: -
size: -
V: TRBV27
CDR3: CASSLRLSPGGELFF
DNA: TGTGCCAGCAGTTTAAGGCTGAGCCCAGGCGGGGAGCTGTTTTTT

J: TRBJ2-5
D: -
size: -
V: TRBV4-1
CDR3: CASSQDNRVEETQYF
DNA: TGCGCCAGCAGCCAAGATAACCGGGTAGAAGAGACCCAGTACTTC

J: TRBJ2-2
D: -
size: -
V: TRBV5-1
CDR3: CASSSGQLRDLQSTGELFF
DNA: TGCGCCAGCAGCTCAGGACAGCTACGGGACCTCCAATCTACCGGGGAGCTGTTTTTT

J: TRBJ1-2
D: -
size: -
V: TRBV19
CDR3: CASSPDSTYGYTF
DNA: TGTGCCAGTAGCCCTGATAGCACCTATGGCTACACCTTC

J: TRBJ2-1
D: TRBD2
size: -
V: TRBV7-8
CDR3: CASSSTSGGEQFF
DNA: TGTGCCAGCAGCTCCACTAGCGGGGGGGAGCAGTTCTTC

J: TRBJ2-5
D: TRBD2
size: few
V: TRBV11-2
CDR3: CASSLRGSGEETQYF
DNA: TGTGCCAGCAGCTTACGGGGGAGCGGGGAAGAGACCCAGTACTTC

J: TRBJ2-3
D: -
size: -
V: TRBV7-2
CDR3: CASSLVKGWADTQYF
DNA: TGTGCCAGCAGCTTAGTGAAGGGGTGGGCAGATACGCAGTATTTT

J: TRBJ2-1
D: -
size: -
V: TRBV14
CDR3: CASSQERGGLTYNEQFF
DNA: TGTGCCAGCAGCCAAGAAAGGGGGGGGCTCACCTACAATGAGCAGTTCTTC

J: TRBJ1-5
D: -
size: -
V: TRBV10-1
CDR3: CASPSYPGVSNQPQHF
DNA: TGCGCCAGCCCATCATACCCGGGGGTTAGCAATCAGCCCCAGCATTTT

J: TRBJ2-3
D: -
size: -
V: TRBV29-1
CDR3: CSGNSGTDTQYF
DNA: TGCAGCGGTAACAGTGGGACAGATACGCAGTATTTT

J: TRBJ2-5
D: -
size: -
V: TRBV4-1
CDR3: CASSPTTGTQYF
DNA: TGCGCCAGCAGCCCGACGACGGGGACCCAGTACTTC

J: TRBJ1-3
D: TRBD1
size: medium-sized
V: TRBV6-2/TRBV6-3
CDR3: CASSWGDRGRSGNTIYF
DNA: TGTGCCAGCAGTTGGGGGGACAGGGGGCGTTCTGGAAACACCATATATTTT

J: TRBJ2-7
D: TRBD2
size: -
V: TRBV20-1
CDR3: CSASATSGGVYEQYF
DNA: TGCAGTGCGAGTGCGACTAGCGGGGGGGTCTACGAGCAGTACTTC

J: TRBJ2-5
D: TRBD2
size: -
V: TRBV29-1
CDR3: CSIRLAGRIETQYF
DNA: TGCAGCATCCGACTAGCGGGGAGGATTGAGACCCAGTACTTC

J: TRBJ1-2
D: -
size: few
V: TRBV6-5
CDR3: CASSTGSPYGYTF
DNA: TGTGCCAGCAGCACAGGGTCCCCCTATGGCTACACCTTC

J: TRBJ1-3
D: -
size: -
V: TRBV7-9
CDR3: CASSLLTGSGNTIYF
DNA: TGTGCCAGCAGCTTGCTGACAGGCTCTGGAAACACCATATATTTT

J: TRBJ1-2
D: -
size: -
V: TRBV4-1
CDR3: CASSQGTAYDYGYTF
DNA: TGCGCCAGCAGCCAAGGGACAGCCTATGACTATGGCTACACCTTC

J: TRBJ1-2
D: -
size: -
V: TRBV2
CDR3: CASNPSRDNGYTF
DNA: TGTGCCAGCAACCCTTCCCGGGACAACGGCTACACCTTC

J: TRBJ2-1
D: TRBD2
size: once
V: TRBV3-1/TRBV3-2
CDR3: CASSPDTSGAYNEQFF
DNA: TGTGCCAGCAGCCCCGATACTAGCGGGGCTTACAATGAGCAGTTCTTC

J: TRBJ1-6
D: -
size: -
V: TRBV9
CDR3: CASSLLPLTNSPLHF
DNA: TGTGCCAGCAGCTTACTTCCGTTAACGAATTCACCCCTCCACTTT

J: TRBJ2-2
D: TRBD1
size: -
V: TRBV7-8
CDR3: CASSSRQGVTGELFF
DNA: TGTGCCAGCAGCTCCAGACAGGGGGTCACCGGGGAGCTGTTTTTT

J: TRBJ2-1
D: -
size: -
V: TRBV5-1
CDR3: CASSLDHHARSSSYNEQFF
DNA: TGCGCCAGCAGCTTGGACCACCACGCTAGATCAAGCTCCTACAATGAGCAGTTCTTC

J: TRBJ1-5
D: -
size: -
V: TRBV28
CDR3: CASSGTRKGGNQPQHF
DNA: TGTGCCAGCAGTGGGACACGGAAAGGAGGCAATCAGCCCCAGCATTTT

J: TRBJ2-2
D: -
size: -
V: TRBV5-1
CDR3: CASSPRDSEDTGELFF
DNA: TGCGCCAGCAGCCCCCGGGACTCCGAGGACACCGGGGAGCTGTTTTTT

J: TRBJ1-2
D: TRBD1
size: -
V: TRBV9
CDR3: CASSAGPSTGLNYGYTF
DNA: TGTGCCAGCAGCGCCGGGCCCTCGACAGGGCTTAACTATGGCTACACCTTC

J: TRBJ1-6
D: -
size: -
V: TRBV5-1
CDR3: CASSLGEGGRGSPLHF
DNA: TGCGCCAGCAGCCTCGGGGAAGGGGGAAGAGGTTCACCCCTCCACTTT

J: TRBJ2-6
D: -
size: -
V: TRBV28
CDR3: CASVGGSSGANVLTF
DNA: TGTGCCAGCGTTGGGGGGAGCTCTGGGGCCAACGTCCTGACTTTC

J: TRBJ2-3
D: -
size: -
V: TRBV12-3/TRBV12-4
CDR3: CASSPQDTDTQYF
DNA: TGTGCCAGCAGTCCCCAGGACACAGATACGCAGTATTTT

J: TRBJ1-3
D: -
size: few
V: TRBV10-3
CDR3: CAITSGPGNTIYF
DNA: TGTGCCATCACATCAGGGCCTGGAAACACCATATATTTT

J: TRBJ2-3
D: -
size: -
V: TRBV5-1
CDR3: CASSLLGLEAQYTDTQYF
DNA: TGCGCCAGCAGCTTGTTGGGACTCGAGGCGCAGTACACAGATACGCAGTATTTT